The 25 T cell receptor beta chains listed next were all sequenced from one sample in a study of T-cell memory formation after mild COVID-19. From the 5' RACE reads, TCRdb called clonotypes with MiXCR, one entry per CDR3 protein. The table records approximately 210,000 distinct CDR3 sequences, 15% to 20% of them present only once. The sample taken for sequencing was PBMCs or a T cell subset sorted from them (not recorded which). These receptor sequences come from an adult woman who had mild COVID-19 (a few samples of this study predate the infection). Cell type and time point are not known.

This clonotype came up a few times. The V call is TRBV2, the J call TRBJ1-6; a weak D match, TRBD1 (5 bases). The CDR3 length is 14 residues. Trimming left V 9 bases short and J 7 bases short, with 16 bases between. The germline V gene encodes CDR1 SNHLY and CDR2 FYNNEI. The CDR3 spells CASAGGTLNSPLHF. The CDR3 coding sequence is TGTGCCAGTGCCGGGGGTACCCTAAATTCACCCCTCCACTTT.

This clonotype has more than one count but fewer than ten. V is TRBV5-6 and J is TRBJ1-1, with TRBD1 matching over 8 bases. Germline values: CDR1 SGHDT, CDR2 YYEEEE. V gave up 3 bases and J gave up 7 bases; unmatched junction bases: 5. This CDR3 spans 13 amino acids. The CDR3 spells CASSSPTGDEAFF. The CDR3 region has the DNA TGTGCCAGCAGCTCCCCGACAGGGGATGAAGCTTTCTTT.

The chain has TRBV27 and TRBJ2-7; D is perhaps TRBD1 or TRBD2 (6 bases each). This CDR3 has 14 residues. V was clipped by 7 bases and J by 3 bases, with 16 bases between them. Germline V gene sequence: CDR1 MNHEY, CDR2 SMNVEV (reference sequence). The CDR3 DNA follows: TGTGCCAGCAAGGAAAGGGGGGCGGTCTACGAGCAGTACTTC. This translates into CASKERGAVYEQYF.

This clonotype has more than one count but fewer than ten. The rearrangement uses TRBV7-3 and TRBJ1-1; the match to TRBD1 covers 7 bases. Per the germline V gene, CDR1 is SGHTA and CDR2 is FQGTGA. J was trimmed by 0 bases and V by 5 bases; bases with no gene match: 3. The CDR3 loop spans 14 amino acids. The DNA of the CDR3 is TGTGCCAGCAGCGCGGGACAGATGAACACTGAAGCTTTCTTT. It encodes CASSAGQMNTEAFF. The whole variable domain, remainder taken from reference TRBV7-3 and TRBJ1-1, is GAGVSQTPSNKVTEKGKYVELRCDPISGHTALYWYRQSLGQGPEFLIYFQGTGAADDSGLPNDRFFAVRPEGSVSTLKIQRTERGDSAVYLCASSAGQMNTEAFFGQGTRLTVV.

This clonotype was recorded many times. CDR3 DNA: TGCGCCAGCAGCCAAGTCGGCGGGGGTACAGATACGCAGTATTTT. This encodes CASSQVGGGTDTQYF. The gene calls are TRBV4-1 and TRBJ2-3; 7 bases are a match to TRBD2. The CDR3 covers 15 residues. Germline loops: CDR1 MGHRA, CDR2 YSYEKL. The J segment lost 3 bases and the V segment lost 1 base, leaving 4 bases of the junction unmatched.

The chain employs TRBV10-3 and TRBJ1-3; D remains ambiguous. The V gene's germline CDR1 is ENHRY and CDR2 SYGVKD. The V end was cut by 2 bases, the J end by 5 bases, with 13 bases between. There are 15 residues in the CDR3. The CDR3: CAISENQHTRNTIYF. CDR3 DNA: TGTGCCATCAGTGAGAATCAGCACACCCGAAACACCATATATTTT.

This clonotype was counted between two and nine times. The CDR3 nucleotides are TGTGCCAGCAGTTACCTGGGAAAGAGGACCTACGAGCAGTACTTC. This encodes CASSYLGKRTYEQYF. The chain carries TRBV6-2 or TRBV6-3 and TRBJ2-7; D unclear. The CDR3 totals 15 residues. Germline lookup yields CDR1 MNHEY and CDR2 SVGEGT. V lost 2 bases and J lost 2, with 13 bases in between.

This clonotype came up many times. The chain combines TRBV6-5 with TRBJ2-1, with D tentatively TRBD2 (6 bases). The CDR3 is 17 amino acids. Germline CDR1 MNHEY, CDR2 SVGAGI. Between the trimmed V and J ends, which lost 5 bases and 0 bases, there was a span of 17 bases. CDR3 protein: CASSEDFAGSSYNEQFF. Written as DNA, the CDR3 is TGTGCCAGCAGTGAAGACTTCGCGGGGAGCTCCTACAATGAGCAGTTCTTC.

The sample holds a few counts of this clonotype. J is TRBJ2-1 and V is TRBV5-1; 7 bases match TRBD2. Germline-derived CDR1 and CDR2 are SGHRS and YFSETQ. The CDR3 runs to 16 residues. V dropped 4 bases and J dropped 4; count of bases not matched to a gene: 11. The chain's CDR3 is CASSGRTGGLYNEQFF. The CDR3 region has the DNA TGCGCCAGCAGCGGACGAACGGGGGGACTATACAATGAGCAGTTCTTC.

The V and J genes are TRBV7-9 and TRBJ1-5, with 9 bases aligning to TRBD1. After removal of 2 bases from V and 6 bases from J, the junction contained 2 bases not matched to a gene. Germline-derived CDR1 and CDR2 are SEHNR and FQNEAQ (reference sequence). This CDR3 contains 14 residues. CDR3 sequence (DNA): TGTGCCAGCAGCTTAACAGGGGGCAGTCAGCCCCAGCATTTT. Residues: CASSLTGGSQPQHF.

This clonotype was counted once. The chain links TRBV9 to TRBJ2-5, with D unclear. There are 14 residues in the CDR3. CDR1 is SGDLS and CDR2 is YYNGEE in the germline V gene. The V end lost 0 bases, the J end lost 5 bases, and 11 bases lay between the germline ends. This chain's CDR3 is CASSVGLKGETQYF. The CDR3, as DNA: TGTGCCAGCAGCGTAGGACTCAAAGGGGAGACCCAGTACTTC.

A few counts support this clonotype. The junction shows a germline mismatch at one end, possibly a read error. The chain joins TRBV20-1 to TRBJ2-3, with 13 bases that match TRBD2. This CDR3 spans 14 amino acids. Per germline, CDR1 DFQATT and CDR2 SNEGSKA (reference sequence). The CDR3 coding sequence is TGCAGTGCTAGAGATCCGGGACTAGCGGGGTTTAGGCATTTT. Encoded protein: CSARDPGLAGFRHF.

CDR3 nucleotides: TGCAGTGCTAGCCAGGGGGGAGGCTCTGGAAACACCATATATTTT. Translated, it gives CSASQGGGSGNTIYF. This chain joins TRBV20-1 and TRBJ1-3, with 7 bases that match TRBD1. J was trimmed by 0 bases and V by 3 bases; bases with no gene match: 5. Germline CDR1 DFQATT, CDR2 SNEGSKA (reference sequence). The CDR3 spans 15 residues.

The chain couples TRBV3-1 to TRBJ1-5; D is undetermined. Germline V lookup: CDR1 LGHDT, CDR2 YNNKEL (reference sequence). Trimming took 0 bases from V and 2 from J, leaving 5 bases between them. The CDR3 extends over 14 amino acids. CDR3 sequence: CASSQDSGNQPQHF. The CDR3 coding sequence is TGTGCCAGCAGCCAAGATTCAGGCAATCAGCCCCAGCATTTT.

This clonotype turned up a few times. The chain recombines TRBV7-2 with TRBJ2-7; 9 nucleotides align to TRBD2. The CDR3 length is 15 residues. CDR1 is SGHTA, CDR2 FQGNSA, per germline. The junction had 3 bases not matched to a gene; V was cut back by 3 bases and J by 0 bases. CDR3 bases: TGTGCCAGCAGCTTTTGGACTAGCGACTCCTACGAGCAGTACTTC. Translated, it gives CASSFWTSDSYEQYF.

This chain connects TRBV6-5 to TRBJ2-2, with D tentatively TRBD2 (6 bases). The ends were cut back, 7 bases at V and 4 bases at J, with 16 bases in the middle. This CDR3 comprises 15 residues. Per the germline V gene, CDR1 is MNHEY and CDR2 is SVGAGI. CDR3 in amino acids: CASKLASGGTGELFF. In nucleotides, the CDR3 is TGTGCCAGCAAGTTGGCATCCGGGGGCACCGGGGAGCTGTTTTTT.

This rearrangement joins TRBV5-1 to TRBJ2-6; the D gene is possibly TRBD1 (5 bases). The V and J ends lost 0 bases and 1 base respectively, with 8 bases between them. Per germline, CDR1 SGHRS and CDR2 YFSETQ. This CDR3 has 16 residues. The CDR3 here is CASSLGAGSGANVLTF. The CDR3 nucleotides read TGCGCCAGCAGCTTGGGGGCAGGGTCTGGGGCCAACGTCCTGACTTTC.

This clonotype occurred many times. The chain recombines TRBV7-9 with TRBJ2-3, with D possibly matching TRBD1 (6 bases). There are 16 residues in the CDR3. V lost 0 bases to trimming and J lost 2 bases, with 12 bases between them. Germline CDR1 is SEHNR and CDR2 is FQNEAQ (reference sequence). CDR3 DNA sequence: TGTGCCAGCAGCTTAGCCGCAGGGGCCTTCACAGATACGCAGTATTTT. Amino acids: CASSLAAGAFTDTQYF.

This clonotype has at least ten counts. The J gene is TRBJ2-7, the V gene TRBV20-1, with D possibly being TRBD1 or TRBD2 (6 bases each). Germline V gene data show CDR1 as DFQATT and CDR2 as SNEGSKA (reference sequence). The CDR3 consists of 11 residues. Trimming removed 6 bases from V and 4 bases from J, with 10 bases in between. CDR3 protein: CSALGGYEQYF. The DNA of the CDR3 is TGCAGTGCCTTAGGGGGGTACGAGCAGTACTTC.

This clonotype has a handful of counts. This chain links TRBV19 with TRBJ2-5, with 9 bases that match TRBD2. The germline V gene encodes CDR1 LNHDA and CDR2 SQIVND (reference sequence). After removal of 8 bases from V and 4 bases from J, the junction contained 5 bases not matched to a gene. The CDR3 is 13 amino acids. The CDR3 DNA reads TGTGCCAGTGGGGCGGGAGGGCCAGAGACCCAGTACTTC. This codes for CASGAGGPETQYF.

The rearrangement links TRBV5-1 to TRBJ1-2; D is undetermined. CDR3 length: 13 residues. Between the trimmed V and J ends, which lost 1 base and 3 bases, there was a span of 7 bases. Per germline, CDR1 SGHRS and CDR2 YFSETQ. The CDR3 sequence is CASSLSSYYGYTF. CDR3 DNA: TGCGCCAGCAGCTTGTCATCTTACTATGGCTACACCTTC. Full variable domain (rest looked up from reference TRBV5-1 and TRBJ1-2): KAGVTQTPRYLIKTRGQQVTLSCSPISGHRSVSWYQQTPGQGLQFLFEYFSETQRNKGNFPGRFSGRQFSNSRSEMNVSTLELGDSALYLCASSLSSYYGYTFGSGTRLTVV.

The chain has TRBV12-3 or TRBV12-4 and TRBJ2-3; 8 bases map to TRBD1. Losses at the gene ends were 8 bases for V and 0 bases for J; bases not matched to a gene: 10. This CDR3 is built from 16 residues. CDR3 bases: TGTGCCAGCGGATTATTGACAGGGGAGAGCACAGATACGCAGTATTTT. Translated, it gives CASGLLTGESTDTQYF.

This chain links TRBV5-5 with TRBJ2-7; 7 bases agree with TRBD2. J was trimmed by 2 bases and V by 0 bases; bases with no gene match: 5. The CDR3 is 15 amino acids. CDR1 and CDR2 from the germline V gene are SGHKS and YYEKEE (reference sequence). The CDR3 reads CASSLAVGGAYEQYF. In DNA form, the CDR3 reads TGTGCCAGCAGCTTGGCCGTGGGGGGGGCCTACGAGCAGTACTTC. Together with reference TRBV5-5 and TRBJ2-7, the CDR3 gives the full variable domain: DAGVTQSPTHLIKTRGQQVTLRCSPISGHKSVSWYQQVLGQGPQFIFQYYEKEERGRGNFPDRFSARQFPNYSSELNVNALLLGDSALYLCASSLAVGGAYEQYFGPGTRLTVT.

The chain uses TRBV2 and TRBJ1-5; D unresolved. V was pared by 6 bases and J by 5 bases, with 14 bases between. Germline V gives CDR1 SNHLY, CDR2 FYNNEI. This CDR3 is 14 amino acids long. CDR3 protein: CASSTRQTDQPQHF. In DNA form, the CDR3 reads TGTGCCAGCAGCACGCGGCAGACTGATCAGCCCCAGCATTTT.

There are a few counts of this clonotype. The chain links TRBV11-2 to TRBJ2-3; TRBD1 matches at 9 bases. The CDR3 length is 16 residues. CDR1 is SGHAT and CDR2 is FQNNGV in the germline V gene. Trimming took 4 bases from V and 2 from J; bases not matched to a gene: 7. The CDR3 DNA reads TGTGCCAGCAGCTCCCCGACAGGGGGTTACACAGATACGCAGTATTTT. It codes for CASSSPTGGYTDTQYF.